The 21 T cell receptor beta chains listed next were all sequenced from one sample in a study of low-dose radiotherapy and immunotherapy resistance in tumors. The time point here: after trial treatment. The treatment is: LDRT plus nivolumab, ipilimumab, low-dose cyclophosphamide and aspirin (RACIN trial). Both TCRalpha and TCRbeta chains were reverse transcribed with V-gene-specific primers. A constant-region primer paired with the V-primer adapter amplified TCRs over about 19 PCR cycles. TCRdb fed the reads into MiXCR, producing one record per CDR3 protein. The sample yields roughly 56,000 distinct CDR3 sequences, about a quarter seen once. The sequencing here drew on PBMCs, taken after low-dose radiotherapy plus immunotherapy. These receptors originate from a male donor with prostate cancer.

The chain combines TRBV5-1 with TRBJ2-4, with D perhaps TRBD1 (6 bases). The CDR3 is 18 amino acids. CDR1 is SGHRS and CDR2 is YFSETQ in the germline V gene. Deletions cut 0 bases from V and 3 bases from J, with 19 bases between. CDR3 in amino acids: CASSLEGVTRLGKNIQYF. The DNA for the CDR3 is TGCGCCAGCAGCTTGGAGGGGGTTACGCGCCTAGGCAAAAACATTCAGTACTTC.

On this clonotype itself: The germline gene is not matched at one end of the junction; a read error may be the cause. This chain connects TRBV28 to TRBJ1-4, with a weak D call TRBD1 (6 bases). This CDR3 contains 14 residues. CDR1 MDHEN and CDR2 SYDVKM come from the germline V gene. In DNA form, the CDR3 reads TGCGGGTCGGGGGGCTATACAACTAATGAAAAACTGTTTTTT. Translated: CGSGGYTTNEKLFF. Full variable domain (missing parts from reference TRBV28 and TRBJ1-4): DVKVTQSSRYLVKRTGEKVFLECVQDMDHENMFWYRQDPGLGLRLIYFSYDVKMKEKGDIPEGYSVSREKKERFSLILESASTNQTSMYLCGSGGYTTNEKLFFGSGTQLSVL.

This clonotype has just one count. The chain is built from TRBV28 and TRBJ2-5; TRBD1 is a possible D gene (5 bases). Between the trimmed V and J ends, which lost 5 bases and 9 bases, there was a span of 16 bases. Per germline, CDR1 MDHEN and CDR2 SYDVKM. This CDR3 contains 13 residues. The CDR3 nucleotides are TGTGCCAGCAGTCATCGACAGCCCGAGGCCCAGTACTTC. Its protein is CASSHRQPEAQYF.

This clonotype was found many times. V gene TRBV5-1 combines with J gene TRBJ2-3, with TRBD2 identical over 10 bases. This CDR3 spans 16 amino acids. The trim removed 0 bases at V and 7 bases at J, leaving 8 bases unmatched. Looked up from germline, CDR1 is SGHRS and CDR2 is YFSETQ. Here the CDR3 reads CASSLGSGGATNTQYF. As DNA, the CDR3 is TGCGCCAGCAGCTTGGGAAGCGGGGGGGCCACGAATACGCAGTATTTT. Drawing the rest from reference TRBV5-1 and TRBJ2-3, the complete variable domain is KAGVTQTPRYLIKTRGQQVTLSCSPISGHRSVSWYQQTPGQGLQFLFEYFSETQRNKGNFPGRFSGRQFSNSRSEMNVSTLELGDSALYLCASSLGSGGATNTQYFGPGTRLTVL.

This clonotype occurred many times. The chain links TRBV5-4 to TRBJ1-4; TRBD1 matches at 8 bases. The CDR3 runs to 17 residues. The trim removed 2 bases at V and 0 bases at J, leaving 6 bases unmatched. In germline, CDR1 is SGHNT, CDR2 YYREEE (reference sequence). For the CDR3, the DNA is TGTGCCAGCAGCTTTTTGGGACAGGAAGCAACTAATGAAAAACTGTTTTTT. Protein: CASSFLGQEATNEKLFF.

This clonotype was counted ten times or more. CDR3 loop: CASSDVGNQPQHF. CDR3 bases: TGTGCCAGCAGCGACGTTGGAAATCAGCCCCAGCATTTT. The chain employs TRBV5-5 and TRBJ1-5; D is ambiguous. This CDR3 region has 13 residues. V shed 4 bases and J shed 4 bases, with 9 bases lying between them. From germline, CDR1 is SGHKS and CDR2 YYEKEE (reference sequence).

This clonotype appeared a few times. The rearrangement uses TRBV9 and TRBJ2-3; no clear D. The CDR3 is 14 amino acids. CDR1 SGDLS and CDR2 YYNGEE come from the germline V gene. The V end was cut by 0 bases, the J end by 4 bases, with 9 bases between. The CDR3 region is CASSVDSFADTQYF. Written as DNA, the CDR3 is TGTGCCAGCAGCGTAGACAGTTTCGCAGATACGCAGTATTTT.

This clonotype was seen many times. As DNA, the CDR3 is TGCAGCGTTGTTGCAACTAATGAAAAACTGTTTTTT. It encodes CSVVATNEKLFF. This chain links TRBV29-1 with TRBJ1-4; D gene ambiguous. V dropped 4 bases and J dropped 0 bases, with 3 bases sitting between them. From germline, CDR1 is SQVTM and CDR2 ANQGSEA. The CDR3 sequence is 12 residues long.

This clonotype was counted many times. The chain employs TRBV19 and TRBJ1-2; D gene ambiguous. The CDR3 sequence is 13 residues long. Germline V gene data show CDR1 as LNHDA and CDR2 as SQIVND (reference sequence). V lost 3 bases, J lost 3 bases, and 8 bases lay in between. The CDR3 DNA is TGTGCCAGTAGTATTACCAGTGACTATGGCTACACCTTC. Amino acids: CASSITSDYGYTF.

This clonotype was observed a few times. This chain connects TRBV5-6 to TRBJ2-3, with D tentatively TRBD1 or TRBD2 (5 bases each). V was shortened by 0 bases and J by 0 bases, with 29 bases between the two germline ends. Germline V gives CDR1 SGHDT, CDR2 YYEEEE. This CDR3 has 22 amino acids. CDR3 nucleotide sequence: TGTGCCAGCAGCTTGGCCCGAGGTGGCAGGGAGAAGAGTATGTCTAGCACAGATACGCAGTATTTT. Residues: CASSLARGGREKSMSSTDTQYF.

This sequence joins TRBV20-1 and TRBJ1-2, with TRBD1 identical over 7 bases. The germline V gene has CDR1 DFQATT and CDR2 SNEGSKA (reference sequence). The trim removed 6 bases at V and 6 bases at J, leaving 13 bases unmatched. CDR3 length: 14 amino acids. The DNA for the CDR3 is TGCAGTGCCGCGGGGGGACAGAGTCAAAATGGCTACACCTTC. It translates to CSAAGGQSQNGYTF.

This clonotype appeared a few times. The V gene is TRBV20-1, the J gene TRBJ2-7; 9 bases match TRBD2. V shed 5 bases and J 0 bases; nucleotides not matched to a gene: 11. Germline V gene data show CDR1 as DFQATT and CDR2 as SNEGSKA (reference sequence). The CDR3 length is 16 residues. The CDR3 DNA sequence: TGCAGTGCTCGGACACAGATAGCGGGAGTCTCCTACGAGCAGTACTTC. It specifies CSARTQIAGVSYEQYF.

A word on this clonotype: A far bigger clonotype differs at one base, so this is likely a read error. The V gene is TRBV6-5, the J gene TRBJ1-6; possibly TRBD1 for D (6 bases). Germline assignment: CDR1 MNHEY and CDR2 SVGAGI. CDR3 length: 15 residues. CDR3 coding DNA: TGTGTCAGCAGCCGCGCCCGGGACATTAATTCACCCCTCCACTTT. Residues: CVSSRARDINSPLHF.

The chain combines TRBV5-3 with TRBJ2-1, with unresolved D. TRBV5-3 is reported as an ORF; its role is uncertain. The V end was cut by 0 bases, the J end by 7 bases, with 14 bases between. This CDR3 region has 15 residues. The CDR3 loop is CARSLEFMQANEQFF. The CDR3 DNA sequence: TGTGCCAGAAGCTTGGAGTTCATGCAAGCAAATGAGCAGTTCTTC.

This clonotype was counted many times. This chain joins TRBV7-2 and TRBJ2-5, with 7 bases matching TRBD2. The CDR3 has 15 amino acids. V trimming: 4 bases; J trimming: 3 bases; junction bases outside the gene matches: 8. Germline V gene lookup returns CDR1 SGHTA and CDR2 FQGNSA. DNA for the CDR3: TGTGCCAGCAGCTCGCACCTAGCGGCCGAAGAGACCCAGTACTTC. Protein sequence: CASSSHLAAEETQYF.

The V gene is TRBV19, the J gene TRBJ2-5; 8 bases agree with TRBD2. The CDR3 contains 13 residues. Trimming took 6 bases from V and 7 from J; bases not matched to a gene: 7. CDR1 is LNHDA, CDR2 SQIVND, per germline (reference sequence). CDR3 residues: CASSPSGRGTQYF. The CDR3 nucleotides are TGTGCCAGTAGCCCTAGCGGGCGTGGGACCCAGTACTTC. Together with reference TRBV19 and TRBJ2-5, the CDR3 gives the full variable domain: DGGITQSPKYLFRKEGQNVTLSCEQNLNHDAMYWYRQDPGQGLRLIYYSQIVNDFQKGDIAEGYSVSREKKESFPLTVTSAQKNPTAFYLCASSPSGRGTQYFGPGTRLLVL.

This clonotype occurred many times. The genes are TRBV7-9 and TRBJ2-7, with 9 bases that match TRBD1. Per the germline V gene, CDR1 is SEHNR and CDR2 is FQNEAQ (reference sequence). The CDR3 consists of 18 residues. J lost 0 bases, V lost 2 bases, and 11 bases had no gene match. The CDR3, as DNA: TGTGCCAGCAGCTTACTCGCCACAGGGGGCGGATTCTCCTACGAGCAGTACTTC. As protein: CASSLLATGGGFSYEQYF.

In this sample, this clonotype turned up many times. This sequence joins TRBV28 and TRBJ2-2; TRBD2 might be the D (6 bases). Trimming cost V 6 bases and J 2 bases, with 10 bases left between them. The CDR3 has 14 residues. Germline V CDR1 and CDR2: MDHEN, SYDVKM. The DNA of the CDR3 is TGTGCCAGCAGGGTTAGCGGAAACACCGGGGAGCTGTTTTTT. Its protein product is CASRVSGNTGELFF. Complete variable domain (other parts from reference TRBV28 and TRBJ2-2): DVKVTQSSRYLVKRTGEKVFLECVQDMDHENMFWYRQDPGLGLRLIYFSYDVKMKEKGDIPEGYSVSREKKERFSLILESASTNQTSMYLCASRVSGNTGELFFGEGSRLTVL.

This chain connects TRBV13 to TRBJ2-2; unclear D gene. The CDR3 consists of 16 residues. CDR1 and CDR2 (germline): PRHDT, FYEKMQ (reference sequence). Deletions cut 5 bases from V and 0 bases from J, with 13 bases between. The CDR3 loop reads CASSAEAGANTGELFF. In DNA form, the CDR3 reads TGTGCCAGCAGCGCAGAAGCTGGGGCGAACACCGGGGAGCTGTTTTTT.

The chain links TRBV4-3 to TRBJ1-2; D possibly corresponds to TRBD1 (5 bases). The germline V and J ends were trimmed by 1 base and 4 bases, with 13 bases remaining between them. The CDR3 is 15 amino acids. Germline V CDR1 and CDR2: LGHNA, YSLEER. CDR3 protein: CASSQAFRAVYGYTF. In nucleotides, the CDR3 is TGCGCCAGCAGCCAAGCTTTCAGGGCCGTCTATGGCTACACCTTC.

This clonotype was counted ten times or more. The chain recombines TRBV11-1 with TRBJ2-7; no definite D call. The CDR3 consists of 17 residues. V lost 5 bases and J lost 0, with 20 bases in between. Per the germline V gene, CDR1 is SGHAT and CDR2 is FQDESV (reference sequence). CDR3 in amino acids: CASSPLPKTQVSYEQYF. CDR3 coding DNA: TGTGCCAGCAGCCCACTCCCGAAGACCCAAGTCTCCTACGAGCAGTACTTC. The whole variable domain, filled in from reference TRBV11-1 and TRBJ2-7, reads EAEVAQSPRYKITEKSQAVAFWCDPISGHATLYWYRQILGQGPELLVQFQDESVVDDSQLPKDRFSAERLKGVDSTLKIQPAELGDSAMYLCASSPLPKTQVSYEQYFGPGTRLTVT.